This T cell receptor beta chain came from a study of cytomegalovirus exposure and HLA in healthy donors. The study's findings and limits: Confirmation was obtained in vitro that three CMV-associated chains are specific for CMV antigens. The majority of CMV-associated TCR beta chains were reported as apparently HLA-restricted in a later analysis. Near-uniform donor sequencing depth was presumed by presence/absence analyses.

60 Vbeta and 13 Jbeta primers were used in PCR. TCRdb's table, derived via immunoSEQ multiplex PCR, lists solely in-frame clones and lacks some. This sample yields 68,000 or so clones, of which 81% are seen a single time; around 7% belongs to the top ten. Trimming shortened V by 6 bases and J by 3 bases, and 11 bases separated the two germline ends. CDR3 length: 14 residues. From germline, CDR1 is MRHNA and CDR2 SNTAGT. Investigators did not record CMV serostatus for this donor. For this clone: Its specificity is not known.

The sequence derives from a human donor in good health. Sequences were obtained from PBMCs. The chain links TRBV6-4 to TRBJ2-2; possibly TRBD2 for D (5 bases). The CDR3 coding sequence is TGTGCCAGCAGCGCTTACGGGGACACCGGGGAGCTGTTTTTT. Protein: CASSAYGDTGELFF.